The clone carrying this TCR beta chain was found a few times. As yet, its antigen is unknown. These gene names are mouse names. The read falls 1 residue short of the CDR3 end, and the missing part is taken from the germline J gene. Time point here: mouse harvest day 7 after allogeneic transplant. Each mouse received 10^7 T-cell-depleted marrow cells plus 10^6 splenic CD5+ T cells by tail vein. Clones were read by immunoSEQ multiplex PCR, and TCRdb kept only the in-frame ones, dropping some. The sample consists of some 10,000 clones, around 43% of them appearing once. These data belong to a study of tissue T cells after allogeneic stem cell transplantation. Study-level points and caveats: Anatomically similar tissues had similar TCR repertoires within each patient.

The length of the CDR3 is 13 residues. Between the trimmed V and J ends, which lost 3 bases and 1 base, there was a span of 4 bases. Germline CDR1 reads KGHPV; CDR2 reads FQNQEV (reference sequence). Sequenced material: gut tissue. This TCR was sampled from a female BALB/c mouse given C57BL/6 T cells with graft-versus-host disease after an allogeneic hematopoietic cell transplant. The chain combines TRBV26 with TRBJ2-1, with unresolved D. The CDR3 region is CASSLKNYAEQFF. The part of the CDR3 DNA that was read is TGTGCCAGCAGTCTTAAGAACTATGCTGAGCAGTTC.